Following are 7 T cell receptor beta chains from one sample sequenced in a study of tumor and adjacent non-tumor tissue in lung cancer. RNA was extracted from bulk tissue without any cell sorting. More than 3 cm separated this lung sample from the edge of the tumor. TCRbeta libraries were built with three rounds of nested PCR, modified from ARM-PCR. Via MiXCR, TCRdb re-called the multiplex PCR reads, giving one row per CDR3 protein. The table records about 110,000 distinct CDR3 sequences, 60% to 80% of them present only once. The sample was distant non-tumor lung tissue. These receptors all stem from a man in his sixties with non-small cell lung cancer.

This clonotype was picked up many times. The chain joins TRBV29-1 to TRBJ2-3, with a possible D match to TRBD2 (7 bases). Germline lookup yields CDR1 SQVTM and CDR2 ANQGSEA. This CDR3 has 11 amino acids. Trimming removed 7 bases from V and 7 bases from J, with 12 bases in between. DNA of the CDR3: TGCAGCGGGGGGGGGGCGCATACGCAGTATTTT. This sequence encodes CSGGGAHTQYF.

Note on this clonotype: Being one base from a much bigger clone, this may be a read error. V and J are TRBV6-1 and TRBJ1-4, with a tentative D call TRBD1 (5 bases). Per germline, CDR1 MNHNS and CDR2 SASEGT. The CDR3 loop spans 15 amino acids. CDR3 residues: CASSDRGATDEKLFF. CDR3 nucleotide sequence: TGTGCCAGCAGTGACAGAGGGGCAACTGATGAAAAACTGTTTTTT.

The genes are TRBV25-1 and TRBJ2-1; D is tentatively TRBD1 or TRBD2 (5 bases each). Germline CDR1 and CDR2: MGHDK and SYGVNS. V was trimmed by 6 bases and J by 7 bases, leaving 19 bases between them. The CDR3 consists of 15 residues. CDR3 amino acids: CASSGRDRTENEQFF. DNA for the CDR3: TGTGCCAGCAGCGGCCGGGACCGGACGGAAAATGAGCAGTTCTTC.

Comment on this clonotype: One end of the junction fails to match germline, which may point to a read error. The chain has TRBV4-3 and TRBJ2-4; no clear D. The germline V gene has CDR1 LGHNA and CDR2 YSLEER. CDR3 size: 12 residues. The CDR3 DNA reads as TGCGCCAGCGGCCAAGATGCCAACATTCAGTACTTC. Protein product: CASGQDANIQYF.

With respect to this clonotype: No conserved phenylalanine or tryptophan ends this CDR3, so it is likely a read error. CDR3: CASSLGHPLSPLHV. The CDR3 coding sequence is TGTGCTAGCAGCCTAGGACACCCTTTATCACCCCTCCACGTT. The rearrangement links TRBV5-4 to TRBJ1-6; D perhaps matches TRBD1 (5 bases). The CDR3 covers 14 residues. The V gene's germline CDR1 is SGHNT and CDR2 YYREEE (reference sequence).

Worth noting for this clonotype: This may be a read error, as it is one base from a much larger clone. The chain uses TRBV20-1 and TRBJ1-2, with D hard to call. The germline V gene encodes CDR1 DFQATT and CDR2 SNEGSKA (reference sequence). The CDR3 is 13 residues long. Trimming removed 6 bases from V and 6 bases from J, with 17 bases in between. CDR3 protein: CSAGLEVEDGYTF. CDR3 in DNA: TGCAGTGCGGGTTTGGAAGTGGAGGATGGCTACACCTTC.

The table lists this clonotype with a few counts. V is TRBV20-1 and J is TRBJ2-3, with TRBD2 matching 8 bases. The CDR3 runs to 17 residues. Germline V gene sequence: CDR1 DFQATT, CDR2 SNEGSKA (reference sequence). J was trimmed by 2 bases and V by 6 bases; bases with no gene match: 16. The CDR3 region has the DNA TGCAGTGCCGCCCGGTGGGGACGGGGGGGGCTCACAGATACGCAGTATTTT. Residues: CSAARWGRGGLTDTQYF.